This T cell receptor beta chain was found in a study of T-cell reconstitution after alpha-beta-depleted transplantation in children. General study points: T-cell counts and diversity were attributed mostly to newly produced T cells one year after transplant.

For TCRbeta, the library was prepared with unique molecular identifiers. MiXCR was run by TCRdb on the PCR reads, yielding one entry per CDR3 protein. The table includes approximately 290,000 distinct CDR3 sequences, 11% detected once. This clonotype was counted ten times or more. Its antigen is currently unknown. The sequencing here drew on peripheral blood, taken 180 days after TCRalphabeta/CD19-depleted stem cell transplant. The sequence derives from a male patient aged 2 to 9 who had a stem cell transplant for chronic granulomatous disease, so the T cells may come from the graft donor.

The CDR3 bases are TGTGCCAGCAGTGCATTAGCGGGATCAGGCACAGATACGCAGTATTTT. Its protein product is CASSALAGSGTDTQYF. This rearrangement joins TRBV12-3 or TRBV12-4 to TRBJ2-3; TRBD2 matches 8 bases. The CDR3 is 16 residues long. The J segment lost 1 base and the V segment lost 5 bases, leaving 8 bases of the junction unmatched.